The entry below describes one T cell receptor (beta chain). Germline CDR1 reads MGHRA; CDR2 reads YSYEKL. With 1 base clipped from V and 10 bases from J, the junction kept 9 bases outside the gene matches. The CDR3 has 15 amino acids. TCRdb's table, derived via immunoSEQ multiplex PCR, lists solely in-frame clones and lacks some. Seen here are tens of thousands of clones, roughly 66% observed once, and the top ten hold approximately 18%. The sample comes from a study of OX40 agonist ivuxolimab in advanced cancers. This chain links TRBV4-1 with TRBJ2-7, with 11 bases matching TRBD2. The clonotype was recovered from an adult with an advanced solid tumor such as melanoma, head and neck, liver or kidney cancer. The starting material was CD4+ or CD8+ T cells sorted from blood, obtained in a trial of the OX40 agonist ivuxolimab. The DNA for the CDR3 is TGCGCCAGCAGCCAAGTCGCCACTAGCGGGGGCCTACAGTACTTC. This encodes CASSQVATSGGLQYF.